This entry describes one T cell receptor (beta chain). The data were produced by immunoSEQ multiplex PCR, yet TCRdb's version contains in-frame clones alone and is incomplete. Here the sample spans some 49,000 clones, just over 85% being singletons. These data originate in a study of control samples from healthy donors and cancer patients. Trimming pared 5 bases from V and 1 base from J, leaving 15 bases between. The CDR3 length is 15 residues. CDR1 and CDR2 (germline): SEHNR, FQNEAQ (reference sequence). The sample taken for sequencing was PBMCs. The TCR originated in a woman between 50 and 59 years old with lung cancer. This chain links TRBV7-9 with TRBJ2-7; possible D gene TRBD1, 6 bases. CDR3 in DNA: TGTGCCAGCAGCCAGCAGGGGATGAGTTCCTACGAGCAGTACTTC. Amino acids: CASSQQGMSSYEQYF.